This T cell receptor (beta chain) was sequenced for a study of shared clonotypes between healthy human individuals. Study findings and constraints: A handful of donors showed sharing of about 5.5% of naive CD4 clonotypes.

Profiling relied on immunoSEQ multiplex PCR, and the TCRdb table lists in-frame clones only, not all of them. The table lists roughly 2.2 million clones, 80% to 95% of them singletons. A note on this clone: Its antigen is unidentified.

This CDR3 contains 16 residues. The germline CDR1 and CDR2 sequences are MNHEY and SVGAGI. Trimming left V 2 bases short and J 1 base short, with 12 bases between. This TCR was recovered from a man younger than 35 in good health. Some clones in this sample may be carry-over from other donors' samples. The sample was naive CD4+ T cells from PBMCs. Documented subset: CD45RA+ positively selected. V gene TRBV6-5 combines with J gene TRBJ2-4, with D maybe TRBD2 (6 bases). CDR3 region: CASSYLPGVAKNIQYF. DNA for the CDR3: TGTGCCAGCAGTTACCTACCGGGGGTCGCCAAAAACATTCAGTACTTC.